The 25 T cell receptor beta chains in this list originate from one sample, sequenced in a study of cytomegalovirus exposure and HLA in healthy donors. The data were produced by immunoSEQ multiplex PCR, yet TCRdb's version contains in-frame clones alone and is incomplete. This table holds some 120,000 clones, more than 70% found once. Source material: PBMCs. These receptors were collected from a man aged 30 to 39 in good health and CMV-seronegative.

The chain has TRBV30 and TRBJ2-5; 10 bases line up with TRBD1. The V gene's germline CDR1 is GTSNPN and CDR2 SVGIG (reference sequence). V trimming: 0 bases; J trimming: 5 bases; junction bases outside the gene matches: 6. CDR3 size: 15 residues. CDR3: CAWSVETGGWETQYF. The CDR3 DNA reads TGTGCCTGGAGTGTTGAGACAGGGGGCTGGGAGACCCAGTACTTC.

J is TRBJ1-3 and V is TRBV29-1, with D perhaps matching TRBD1 (6 bases). The CDR3 loop spans 14 amino acids. The germline gives CDR1 SQVTM, CDR2 ANQGSEA. The V end was cut by 3 bases, the J end by 2 bases, with 11 bases between. CDR3 loop: CSVETGRTGNTIYF. The CDR3 nucleotides read TGCAGCGTTGAGACAGGACGTACTGGAAACACCATATATTTT.

Note on this clone: This CDR3 is also generated by other DNA sequences in the sample. The rearrangement links TRBV9 to TRBJ2-7; the match to TRBD2 covers 7 bases. CDR1 is SGDLS, CDR2 YYNGEE, per germline. The CDR3 runs to 15 residues. V was pared by 2 bases and J by 1 base, with 6 bases of the junction left unmatched. The CDR3 sequence is CASSVGLAESYEQYF. CDR3 coding DNA: TGTGCCAGCAGCGTGGGGCTAGCGGAGTCCTACGAGCAGTACTTC.

V and J are TRBV5-8 and TRBJ2-1; no definite D call. Germline CDR1 is SGHTS and CDR2 is YDEGEE. Trimming shortened V by 0 bases and J by 0 bases, and 22 bases separated the two germline ends. The CDR3 has 20 residues. CDR3 nucleotides: TGTGCCAGCAGCTTGGAGAGGTTCTTCCTCTCCCAAAGCTCCTACAATGAGCAGTTCTTC. It codes for CASSLERFFLSQSSYNEQFF.

This clone was seen once. This chain connects TRBV7-9 to TRBJ1-3; a possible D gene is TRBD1 (5 bases). CDR1 SEHNR and CDR2 FQNEAQ come from the germline V gene (reference sequence). Trimming stripped 3 bases from V and 1 base from J, with 10 bases between. CDR3 length: 15 amino acids. The DNA for the CDR3 is TGTGCCAGCAGCTTGTTGACAGCGTCTGGAAACACCATATATTTT. Translating gives CASSLLTASGNTIYF.

This clone has only one observation. The rearrangement joins TRBV9 to TRBJ2-2, with D maybe TRBD1 (5 bases). CDR3 length equals 15 residues. Germline V gene lookup returns CDR1 SGDLS and CDR2 YYNGEE. The ends were cut back, 7 bases at V and 0 bases at J, with 13 bases in the middle. The CDR3 spells CASQLREPNTGELFF. In nucleotides, the CDR3 is TGTGCCAGCCAACTCAGGGAACCGAACACCGGGGAGCTGTTTTTT.

The genes are TRBV11-2 and TRBJ2-5, with 9 bases aligning to TRBD2. Germline V gene data show CDR1 as SGHAT and CDR2 as FQNNGV. The CDR3 is made up of 17 amino acids. Germline trimming cut 1 base from V and 2 bases from J; bases unmatched to any gene: 8. The CDR3 DNA is TGTGCCAGCAGCTTAGGCGCTTTAGCGGGAGAACAAGAGACCCAGTACTTC. Amino acid sequence: CASSLGALAGEQETQYF.

The chain combines TRBV7-3 with TRBJ2-7, with 8 bases aligning to TRBD1. The germline V gene has CDR1 SGHTA and CDR2 FQGTGA. This CDR3 contains 15 residues. The V gene end was trimmed by 1 base and the J gene end by 3 bases; junction bases not matched to a gene: 5. The CDR3 DNA follows: TGTGCCAGCAGCTTAAATCGGGACAGGAGCTACGAGCAGTACTTC. The encoded protein is CASSLNRDRSYEQYF. Full variable domain (rest looked up from reference TRBV7-3 and TRBJ2-7): GAGVSQTPSNKVTEKGKYVELRCDPISGHTALYWYRQSLGQGPEFLIYFQGTGAADDSGLPNDRFFAVRPEGSVSTLKIQRTERGDSAVYLCASSLNRDRSYEQYFGPGTRLTVT.

This clone appeared once. J is TRBJ1-3 and V is TRBV4-1; tentatively, D is TRBD1 (6 bases). Germline values: CDR1 MGHRA, CDR2 YSYEKL. The CDR3 runs to 16 residues. Trimming took 0 bases from V and 2 from J, leaving 11 bases between them. The DNA of the CDR3 is TGCGCCAGCAGCCAAGATACGGCAGGGGCTGGAAACACCATATATTTT. It encodes CASSQDTAGAGNTIYF.

The chain has TRBV5-6 and TRBJ2-3; D call uncertain. Germline V gene data show CDR1 as SGHDT and CDR2 as YYEEEE. V shed 1 base and J shed 5 bases, with 8 bases lying between them. The CDR3 totals 13 residues. The CDR3 coding sequence is TGTGCCAGCAGCTTGATTCCAGGAGATACGCAGTATTTT. It yields the protein CASSLIPGDTQYF.

The chain is built from TRBV11-3 and TRBJ2-2; 7 nucleotides match TRBD1. J lost 7 bases, V lost 7 bases, and 12 bases had no gene match. The CDR3 spans 15 residues. Germline values: CDR1 SGHNT, CDR2 YENEEA. The CDR3 reads CASTRSEGGIGELFF. The CDR3 nucleotides are TGTGCCAGCACCAGAAGTGAAGGGGGCATCGGGGAGCTGTTTTTT.

This sequence joins TRBV19 and TRBJ2-7, with D hard to call. V lost 11 bases, J lost 0 bases, and 8 bases lay in between. The germline gives CDR1 LNHDA, CDR2 SQIVND (reference sequence). The CDR3 is made up of 11 amino acids. This chain's CDR3 is CACHSSYEQYF. The CDR3, as DNA: TGTGCCTGCCACAGCTCCTACGAGCAGTACTTC.

The chain joins TRBV27 to TRBJ2-1, with 9 positions matching TRBD2. Trimming cost V 6 bases and J 0 bases; bases outside gene matches: 12. The CDR3 loop spans 18 amino acids. Germline V lookup: CDR1 MNHEY, CDR2 SMNVEV (reference sequence). This CDR3 reads CASSRTSAYPDSYNEQFF. In DNA, the CDR3 is TGTGCCAGCAGCCGGACTAGCGCATATCCCGACTCCTACAATGAGCAGTTCTTC.

The genes are TRBV7-2 and TRBJ2-5; D is uncertain. CDR3 length equals 15 residues. V gave up 3 bases and J gave up 2 bases, with 13 bases separating them. Germline V gene data show CDR1 as SGHTA and CDR2 as FQGNSA. The CDR3, as DNA: TGTGCCAGCAGCTTTATTCTACCGACACAAGAGACCCAGTACTTC. Protein sequence: CASSFILPTQETQYF.

The rearrangement joins TRBV21-1 to TRBJ2-7; the table's D call, TRBD1, has no DNA check behind it. TRBV21-1 is recorded as a pseudogene. The CDR3 covers 16 residues. The CDR3 protein is CASREGGGQGIHEQYF. CDR3 bases: TGTGCCAGCAGGGAGGGAGGTGGACAGGGGATCCACGAGCAGTACTTC.

The chain is built from TRBV15 and TRBJ1-2, with a tentative D call TRBD1 (6 bases). Germline values: CDR1 LNHNV, CDR2 YYDKDF (reference sequence). The CDR3 runs to 15 residues. Trimming took off 0 bases at V and 1 base at J, with 9 bases between the two ends. The CDR3 DNA reads as TGTGCCACCAGCAGAGAAATACAGGGTAACTATGGCTACACCTTC. It translates to CATSREIQGNYGYTF.

The chain joins TRBV7-9 to TRBJ2-7; 7 bases agree with TRBD2. Germline CDR1 is SEHNR and CDR2 is FQNEAQ (reference sequence). The length of the CDR3 is 15 residues. The V gene end was trimmed by 5 bases and the J gene end by 0 bases; junction bases not matched to a gene: 7. The CDR3 sequence: CASSLQGGHSYEQYF. The DNA of the CDR3 is TGTGCCAGCAGCCTCCAGGGAGGGCACTCCTACGAGCAGTACTTC.

The V call is TRBV19, the J call TRBJ1-1, with 7 nucleotides matching TRBD1. CDR1 and CDR2 (germline): LNHDA, SQIVND (reference sequence). The CDR3 has 17 residues. The V and J ends lost 5 bases and 0 bases, in that order; junction bases with no gene match: 12. CDR3 nucleotides: TGTGCCAGTAGTTCTCCTTCAGGGGGGCCAGTGAACACTGAAGCTTTCTTT. Its translation is CASSSPSGGPVNTEAFF.

J is TRBJ1-5 and V is TRBV30; 7 bases are shared with TRBD1. This CDR3 contains 14 residues. CDR1 GTSNPN and CDR2 SVGIG come from the germline V gene (reference sequence). V lost 5 bases and J lost 5; bases outside the gene matches: 9. CDR3 residues: CAWSDRALDQPQHF. The CDR3 DNA follows: TGTGCCTGGTCCGACAGGGCCTTAGATCAGCCCCAGCATTTT. Variable domain in full (rest from reference TRBV30 and TRBJ1-5): SQTIHQWPATLVQPVGSPLSLECTVEGTSNPNLYWYRQAAGRGLQLLFYSVGIGQISSEVPQNLSASRPQDRQFILSSKKLLLSDSGFYLCAWSDRALDQPQHFGDGTRLSIL.

In this sample, this clone turned up once. The chain carries TRBV2 and TRBJ2-1; the match to TRBD2 covers 8 bases. CDR3 length: 13 residues. Per the germline V gene, CDR1 is SNHLY and CDR2 is FYNNEI. Germline trimming cut 7 bases from V and 2 bases from J; bases unmatched to any gene: 1. The CDR3 loop reads CASKLAAYNEQFF. The CDR3 region has the DNA TGTGCCAGCAAACTAGCGGCCTACAATGAGCAGTTCTTC.

CDR3 coding DNA: TGTGCCAGCAGCTTATCCGACTATGGCTACACCTTC. Protein product: CASSLSDYGYTF. V usage is TRBV11-2 and J usage is TRBJ1-2; D not certain. V lost 2 bases, J lost 3 bases, and 4 bases lay in between. In germline, CDR1 is SGHAT, CDR2 FQNNGV. This CDR3 has 12 residues.

This rearrangement joins TRBV9 to TRBJ2-1; 8 bases are shared with TRBD2. Germline V gene sequence: CDR1 SGDLS, CDR2 YYNGEE. The CDR3 length is 17 residues. V shed 3 bases, J shed 8 bases, and the junction held 16 bases outside the gene matches. CDR3 protein: CASSGREYSGTKDEQFF. CDR3 in DNA: TGTGCCAGCAGCGGGCGGGAGTATAGCGGGACTAAAGATGAGCAGTTCTTC.

The rearrangement joins TRBV4-3 to TRBJ2-5; TRBD2 matches at 10 bases. Germline V gene lookup returns CDR1 LGHNA and CDR2 YSLEER. V lost 3 bases and J lost 5; bases outside the gene matches: 9. The CDR3 contains 16 residues. CDR3 in DNA: TGCGCCAGCAGCCATAGGTACCTAGCGGGAGAGGAGACCCAGTACTTC. Protein sequence: CASSHRYLAGEETQYF.

The chain employs TRBV6-6 and TRBJ2-7; maybe TRBD2 (7 bases). Germline V gives CDR1 MNHNY, CDR2 SVGAGI (reference sequence). The V and J ends lost 4 bases and 2 bases respectively, with 12 bases between them. This CDR3 spans 14 amino acids. The CDR3 reads CASSSQGGPYEQYF. The CDR3 DNA reads as TGTGCCAGCAGTTCACAGGGAGGGCCCTACGAGCAGTACTTC.

The rearrangement joins TRBV10-1 to TRBJ2-7; weak D call: TRBD2 (5 bases). This CDR3 region has 16 residues. Trimming removed 2 bases from V and 4 bases from J, with 18 bases in between. CDR1 WNHNN and CDR2 SYGVQD come from the germline V gene (reference sequence). CDR3 in DNA: TGCGCCAGCAGTGAGAGGCGCGCAGGATCGGGATACGAGCAGTACTTC. Translating it yields CASSERRAGSGYEQYF.